This T cell receptor (beta chain) emerged from a study of shared T cell receptors in the human thymus. Germline-derived CDR1 and CDR2 are LNHNV and YYDKDF (reference sequence). The CDR3 length is 15 residues. V lost 1 base and J lost 10; bases outside the gene matches: 6. Repertoires were generated with immunoSEQ multiplex PCR, while TCRdb's copy carries only in-frame clones and drops some. The repertoire consists of hundreds of thousands of clones, with around 85% occurring once and the leading ten covering roughly 0.01%. These sequences were also reported in another study, on human thymus T cells.

The receptor was derived from a girl younger than two with a congenital heart defect. The sequenced material came from thymocytes. The chain links TRBV15 to TRBJ1-6, with 8 bases that match TRBD1. CDR3 DNA sequence: TGTGCCACCAGCAGAGTAGACAGGGGAGGGTCACCCCTCCACTTT. Protein sequence: CATSRVDRGGSPLHF. The complete variable domain, with remaining parts taken from reference TRBV15 and TRBJ1-6, reads DAMVIQNPRYQVTQFGKPVTLSCSQTLNHNVMYWYQQKSSQAPKLLFHYYDKDFNNEADTPDNFQSRRPNTSFCFLDIRSPGLGDTAMYLCATSRVDRGGSPLHFGNGTRLTVT.